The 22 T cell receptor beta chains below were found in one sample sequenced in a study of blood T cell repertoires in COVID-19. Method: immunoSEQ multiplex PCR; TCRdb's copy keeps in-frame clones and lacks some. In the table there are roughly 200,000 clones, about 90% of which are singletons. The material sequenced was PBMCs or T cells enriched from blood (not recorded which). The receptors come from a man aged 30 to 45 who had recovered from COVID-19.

The CDR3 coding sequence is TGTGCCAGCAGTTTATTTGGACTAGCGGGAAGATCCTACAATGAGCAGTTCTTC. The encoded protein is CASSLFGLAGRSYNEQFF. The chain links TRBV28 to TRBJ2-1; 12 bases fit TRBD2. With V trimmed by 1 base and J by 1 base, 5 bases remained unmatched. Germline V gene sequence: CDR1 MDHEN, CDR2 SYDVKM. CDR3 length equals 18 residues.

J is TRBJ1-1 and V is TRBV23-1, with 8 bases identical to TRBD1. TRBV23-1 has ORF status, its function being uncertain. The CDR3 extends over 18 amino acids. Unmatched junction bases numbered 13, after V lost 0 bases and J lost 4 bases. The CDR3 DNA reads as TGCGCCAGCAGTCAATCGATTGACAGGTACAGGGGGTTCACTGAAGCTTTCTTT. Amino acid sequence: CASSQSIDRYRGFTEAFF.

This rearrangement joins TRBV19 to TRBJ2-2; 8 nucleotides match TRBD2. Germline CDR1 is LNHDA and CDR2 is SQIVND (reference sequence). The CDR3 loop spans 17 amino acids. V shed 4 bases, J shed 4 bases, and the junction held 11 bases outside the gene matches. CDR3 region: CASSTLGGGRSTGELFF. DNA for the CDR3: TGTGCCAGTAGTACCCTCGGGGGGGGACGAAGCACCGGGGAGCTGTTTTTT.

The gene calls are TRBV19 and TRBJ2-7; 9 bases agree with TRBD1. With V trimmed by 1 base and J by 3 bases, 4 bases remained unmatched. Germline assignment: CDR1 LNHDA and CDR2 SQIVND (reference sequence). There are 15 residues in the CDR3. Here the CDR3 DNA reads TGTGCCAGTAGTATAGGAGGGACAGGGCTCTACGAGCAGTACTTC. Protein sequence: CASSIGGTGLYEQYF.

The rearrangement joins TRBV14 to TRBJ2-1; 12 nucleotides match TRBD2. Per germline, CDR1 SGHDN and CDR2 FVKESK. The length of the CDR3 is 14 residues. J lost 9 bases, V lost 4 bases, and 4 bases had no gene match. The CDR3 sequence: CASSLTSGRGEQFF. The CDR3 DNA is TGTGCCAGCAGCCTGACTAGCGGGAGAGGTGAGCAGTTCTTC.

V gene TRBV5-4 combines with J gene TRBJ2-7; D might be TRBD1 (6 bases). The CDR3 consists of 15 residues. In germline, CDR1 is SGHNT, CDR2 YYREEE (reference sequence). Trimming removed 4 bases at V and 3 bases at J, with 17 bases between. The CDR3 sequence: CASSLWGHTYYEQYF. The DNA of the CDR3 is TGTGCCAGCAGCCTATGGGGACACACCTACTACGAGCAGTACTTC. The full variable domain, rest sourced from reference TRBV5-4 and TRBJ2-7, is ETGVTQSPTHLIKTRGQQVTLRCSSQSGHNTVSWYQQALGQGPQFIFQYYREEENGRGNFPPRFSGLQFPNYSSELNVNALELDDSALYLCASSLWGHTYYEQYFGPGTRLTVT.

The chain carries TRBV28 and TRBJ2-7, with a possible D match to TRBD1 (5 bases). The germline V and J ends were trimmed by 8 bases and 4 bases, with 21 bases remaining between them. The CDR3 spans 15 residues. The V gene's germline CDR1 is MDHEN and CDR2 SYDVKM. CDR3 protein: CASYPMWGSSYEQYF. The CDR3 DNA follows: TGTGCCAGCTACCCCATGTGGGGCAGTAGTTACGAGCAGTACTTC.

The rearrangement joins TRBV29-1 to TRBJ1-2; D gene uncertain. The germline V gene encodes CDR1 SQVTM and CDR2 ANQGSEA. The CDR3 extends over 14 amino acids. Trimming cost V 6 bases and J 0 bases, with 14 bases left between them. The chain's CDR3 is CSVGTLTPNYGYTF. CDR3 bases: TGCAGCGTCGGAACCCTGACACCTAACTATGGCTACACCTTC.

The DNA for the CDR3 is TGTGCCAGCAGCAGACGCCCGGGACACGCTGGCTCTGGGGCCAACGTCCTGACTTTC. Its translation is CASSRRPGHAGSGANVLTF. The chain joins TRBV5-6 to TRBJ2-6; D is possibly TRBD1 (6 bases). The germline CDR1 and CDR2 sequences are SGHDT and YYEEEE. V was shortened by 4 bases and J by 0 bases, with 20 bases between the two germline ends. This CDR3 has 19 residues.

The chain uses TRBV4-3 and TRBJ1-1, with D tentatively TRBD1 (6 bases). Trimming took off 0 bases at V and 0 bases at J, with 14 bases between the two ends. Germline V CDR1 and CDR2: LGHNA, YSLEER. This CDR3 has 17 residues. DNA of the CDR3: TGCGCCAGCAGCCAAGATGAGAAGGGGGATTTGAACACTGAAGCTTTCTTT. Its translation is CASSQDEKGDLNTEAFF.

The DNA of the CDR3 is TGTGCCAGCTCACCACCGGTGGGCGGGAAAGAGACCCAGTACTTC. Translating it yields CASSPPVGGKETQYF. This sequence joins TRBV18 and TRBJ2-5, with D tentatively TRBD2 (6 bases). The V end was cut by 0 bases, the J end by 3 bases, with 11 bases between. This CDR3 is built from 15 residues. CDR1 KGHSH and CDR2 LQKENI come from the germline V gene.

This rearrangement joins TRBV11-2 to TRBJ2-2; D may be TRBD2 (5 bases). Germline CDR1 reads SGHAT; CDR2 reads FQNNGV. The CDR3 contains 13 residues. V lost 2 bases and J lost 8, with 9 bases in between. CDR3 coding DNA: TGTGCCAGCAGCTTACAAGGGAGAGGGGAGCTGTTTTTT. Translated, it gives CASSLQGRGELFF.

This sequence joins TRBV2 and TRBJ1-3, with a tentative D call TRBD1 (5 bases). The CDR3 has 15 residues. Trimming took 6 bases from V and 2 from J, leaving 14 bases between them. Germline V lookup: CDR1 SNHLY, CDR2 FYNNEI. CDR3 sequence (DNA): TGTGCCAGCAGGGGGGGGTTTGCAGCTGGAAACACCATATATTTT. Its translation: CASRGGFAAGNTIYF.

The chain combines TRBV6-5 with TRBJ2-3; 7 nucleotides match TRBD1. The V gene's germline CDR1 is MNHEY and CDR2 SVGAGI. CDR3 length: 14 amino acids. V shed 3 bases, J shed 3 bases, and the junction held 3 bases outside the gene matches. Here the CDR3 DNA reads TGTGCCAGCAGTTATTCAGGGGGAACAGATACGCAGTATTTT. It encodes CASSYSGGTDTQYF.

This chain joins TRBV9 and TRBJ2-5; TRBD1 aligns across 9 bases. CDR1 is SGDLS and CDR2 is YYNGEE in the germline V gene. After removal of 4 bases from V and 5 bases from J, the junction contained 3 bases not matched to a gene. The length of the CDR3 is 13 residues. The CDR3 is CASSIDRGETQYF. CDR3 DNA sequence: TGTGCCAGCAGCATCGACAGGGGGGAGACCCAGTACTTC. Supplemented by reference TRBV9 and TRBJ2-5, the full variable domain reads DSGVTQTPKHLITATGQRVTLRCSPRSGDLSVYWYQQSLDQGLQFLIQYYNGEERAKGNILERFSAQQFPDLHSELNLSSLELGDSALYFCASSIDRGETQYFGPGTRLLVL.

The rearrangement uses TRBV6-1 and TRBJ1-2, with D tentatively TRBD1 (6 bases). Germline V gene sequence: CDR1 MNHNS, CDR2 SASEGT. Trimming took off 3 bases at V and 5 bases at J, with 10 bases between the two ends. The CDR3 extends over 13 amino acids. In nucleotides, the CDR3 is TGTGCCAGCAGTGAGACAGGCGGTTATGGCTACACCTTC. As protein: CASSETGGYGYTF.

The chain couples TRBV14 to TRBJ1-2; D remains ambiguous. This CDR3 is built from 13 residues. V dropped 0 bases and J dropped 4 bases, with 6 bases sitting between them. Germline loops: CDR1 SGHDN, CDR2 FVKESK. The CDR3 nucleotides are TGTGCCAGCAGCCAAGATACTTCCTATGGCTACACCTTC. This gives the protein CASSQDTSYGYTF.

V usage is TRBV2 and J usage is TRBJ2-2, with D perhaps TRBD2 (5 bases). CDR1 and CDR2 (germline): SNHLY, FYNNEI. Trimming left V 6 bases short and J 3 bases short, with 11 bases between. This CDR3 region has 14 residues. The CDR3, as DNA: TGTGCCAGCAGAAGGAAGGGAGACACCGGGGAGCTGTTTTTT. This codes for CASRRKGDTGELFF.

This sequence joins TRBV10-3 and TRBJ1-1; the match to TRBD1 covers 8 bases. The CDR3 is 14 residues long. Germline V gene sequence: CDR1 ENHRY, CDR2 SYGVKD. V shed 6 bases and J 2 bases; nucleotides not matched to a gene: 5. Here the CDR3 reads CAIREAGGNTEAFF. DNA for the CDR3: TGTGCCATCAGGGAGGCAGGGGGCAACACTGAAGCTTTCTTT.

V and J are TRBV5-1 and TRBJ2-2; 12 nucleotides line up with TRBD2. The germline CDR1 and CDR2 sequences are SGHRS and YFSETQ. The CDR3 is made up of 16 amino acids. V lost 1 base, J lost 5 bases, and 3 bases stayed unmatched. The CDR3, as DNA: TGCGCCAGCAGCTTGACACTAGCGGGAGGTACCGGGGAGCTGTTTTTT. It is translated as CASSLTLAGGTGELFF.

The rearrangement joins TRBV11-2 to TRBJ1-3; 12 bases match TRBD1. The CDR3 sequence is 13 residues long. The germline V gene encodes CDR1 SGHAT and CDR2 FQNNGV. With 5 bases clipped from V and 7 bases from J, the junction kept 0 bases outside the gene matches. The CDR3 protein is CASSGTGGNTIYF. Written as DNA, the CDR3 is TGTGCCAGCAGCGGGACAGGGGGCAACACCATATATTTT.

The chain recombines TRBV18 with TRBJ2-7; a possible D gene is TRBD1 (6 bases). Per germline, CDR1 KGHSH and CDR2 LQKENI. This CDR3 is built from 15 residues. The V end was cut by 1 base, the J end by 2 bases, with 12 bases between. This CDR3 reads CASSPLRQVTYEQYF. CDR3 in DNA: TGTGCCAGCTCACCACTGAGACAGGTAACCTACGAGCAGTACTTC. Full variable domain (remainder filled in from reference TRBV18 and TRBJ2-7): NAGVMQNPRHLVRRRGQEARLRCSPMKGHSHVYWYRQLPEEGLKFMVYLQKENIIDESGMPKERFSAEFPKEGPSILRIQQVVRGDSAAYFCASSPLRQVTYEQYFGPGTRLTVT.